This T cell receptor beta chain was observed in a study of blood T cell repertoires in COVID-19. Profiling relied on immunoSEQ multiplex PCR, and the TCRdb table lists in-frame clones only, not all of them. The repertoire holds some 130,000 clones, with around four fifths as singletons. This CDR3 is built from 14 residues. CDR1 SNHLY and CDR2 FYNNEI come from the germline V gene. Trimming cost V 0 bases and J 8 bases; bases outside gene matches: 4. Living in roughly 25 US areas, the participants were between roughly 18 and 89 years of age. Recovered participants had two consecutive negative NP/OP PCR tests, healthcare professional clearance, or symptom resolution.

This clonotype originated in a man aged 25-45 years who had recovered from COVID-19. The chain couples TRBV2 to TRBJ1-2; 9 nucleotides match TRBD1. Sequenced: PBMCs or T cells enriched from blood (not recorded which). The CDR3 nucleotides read TGTGCCAGCAGTGAAGCGGGACAGGGTGTAGGCTACACCTTC. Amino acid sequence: CASSEAGQGVGYTF.